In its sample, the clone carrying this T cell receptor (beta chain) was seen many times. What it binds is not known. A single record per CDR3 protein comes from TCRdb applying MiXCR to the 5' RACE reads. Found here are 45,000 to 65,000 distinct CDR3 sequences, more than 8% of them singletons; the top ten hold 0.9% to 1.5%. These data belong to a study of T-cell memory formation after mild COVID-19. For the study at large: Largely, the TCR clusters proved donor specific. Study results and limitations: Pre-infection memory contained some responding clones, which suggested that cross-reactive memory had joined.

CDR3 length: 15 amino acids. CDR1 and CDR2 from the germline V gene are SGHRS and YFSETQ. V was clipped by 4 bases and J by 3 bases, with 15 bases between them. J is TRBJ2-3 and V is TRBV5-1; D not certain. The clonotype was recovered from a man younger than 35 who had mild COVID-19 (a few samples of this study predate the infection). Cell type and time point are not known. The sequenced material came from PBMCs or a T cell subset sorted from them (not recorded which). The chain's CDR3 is CASSPPWLRTDTQYF. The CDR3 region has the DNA TGCGCCAGCAGCCCTCCCTGGTTACGGACAGATACGCAGTATTTT. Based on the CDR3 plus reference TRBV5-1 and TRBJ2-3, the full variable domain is KAGVTQTPRYLIKTRGQQVTLSCSPISGHRSVSWYQQTPGQGLQFLFEYFSETQRNKGNFPGRFSGRQFSNSRSEMNVSTLELGDSALYLCASSPPWLRTDTQYFGPGTRLTVL.